This TCR beta chain was recovered during a study of blood T cell repertoires in COVID-19. Study as a whole: Researchers got acute and convalescent COVID-19 samples from the United States, Italy and Spain.

Original data processing: Reference gene primer amplification gave estimated nucleated cell counts. TCRdb's copy holds only in-frame clones and misses some; the assay was immunoSEQ multiplex PCR. The V and J calls and the clone size are those of that table, but D and trimming were determined from the DNA. Here the sample spans some 320,000 clones, roughly 88% being singletons. Germline V lookup: CDR1 LNHDA, CDR2 SQIVND (reference sequence). The V and J ends lost 6 bases and 6 bases respectively, with 17 bases between them. CDR3 length: 14 residues. This TCR derives from a woman aged 25 to 39 who had recovered from COVID-19. The genes are TRBV19 and TRBJ1-2; the D gene is possibly TRBD1 (6 bases). The sequencing sample was made of peripheral blood. The CDR3 spells CASRNLGQLDGYTF. The CDR3 region has the DNA TGTGCCAGTAGGAACCTCGGACAGCTCGATGGCTACACCTTC.